Each of the 9 T cell receptor beta chains below was sequenced from the same sample in a study of CD8+ T cells in alopecia areata. TCR sequencing used cDNA made by reverse transcription of extracted RNA. Data came from immunoSEQ multiplex PCR; TCRdb stores just in-frame clones and leaves some out. This sample carries under 85,000 clones, approximately 46% of them seen once, and the ten largest clones take about a sixth. The source material was CD8+ T cells sorted from blood, sampled at week 0. The receptors derive from a human donor with alopecia areata.

The rearrangement joins TRBV19 to TRBJ2-1; 8 bases are a match to TRBD2. This CDR3 region has 16 residues. The germline V gene encodes CDR1 LNHDA and CDR2 SQIVND (reference sequence). V lost 5 bases and J lost 2; bases outside the gene matches: 8. The CDR3 is CASSLQAGVPYNEQFF. CDR3 nucleotides: TGTGCCAGTAGTTTGCAAGCGGGAGTACCCTACAATGAGCAGTTCTTC. The full variable domain, rest sourced from reference TRBV19 and TRBJ2-1, is DGGITQSPKYLFRKEGQNVTLSCEQNLNHDAMYWYRQDPGQGLRLIYYSQIVNDFQKGDIAEGYSVSREKKESFPLTVTSAQKNPTAFYLCASSLQAGVPYNEQFFGPGTRLTVL.

V gene TRBV4-1 combines with J gene TRBJ2-7; TRBD1 is a possible D gene (5 bases). Trimming cost V 4 bases and J 7 bases, with 14 bases left between them. The CDR3 spans 13 residues. CDR1 and CDR2 (germline): MGHRA, YSYEKL. CDR3 nucleotides: TGCGCCAGCAGCCGATTGAGACCAGGGGAGCAGTACTTC. Translated, it gives CASSRLRPGEQYF.

This clone was seen only a few times. The chain employs TRBV18 and TRBJ2-7; perhaps TRBD2 as D (6 bases). This CDR3 contains 14 residues. Germline loops: CDR1 KGHSH, CDR2 LQKENI. Deletions cut 4 bases from V and 0 bases from J, with 10 bases between. The CDR3 DNA reads as TGTGCCAGCTCACTAAGCGGGTCCTCCTACGAGCAGTACTTC. It specifies CASSLSGSSYEQYF.

The table lists this clone with a few counts. The J gene is TRBJ2-3, the V gene TRBV29-1; D is unclear. Germline lookup yields CDR1 SQVTM and CDR2 ANQGSEA. V lost 6 bases to trimming and J lost 0 bases, with 7 bases between them. CDR3 length equals 12 residues. The DNA of the CDR3 is TGCAGCGTGTACGGGAGCACAGATACGCAGTATTTT. This encodes CSVYGSTDTQYF.

The chain recombines TRBV30 with TRBJ2-1; TRBD1 is a possible D gene (5 bases). The CDR3 contains 14 residues. Trimming left V 0 bases short and J 7 bases short, with 13 bases between. CDR1 GTSNPN and CDR2 SVGIG come from the germline V gene (reference sequence). The CDR3 DNA follows: TGTGCCTGGAGTGTCGGGCAGGGTGGAAATGAGCAGTTCTTC. Protein sequence: CAWSVGQGGNEQFF.

This chain connects TRBV29-1 to TRBJ2-7; 7 bases are shared with TRBD2. CDR1 and CDR2 from the germline V gene are SQVTM and ANQGSEA. The CDR3 runs to 13 residues. Unmatched junction bases numbered 5, after V lost 4 bases and J lost 2 bases. The CDR3 DNA reads as TGCAGCGTTGCCGCGGGAGTCGCCTACGAGCAGTACTTC. This encodes CSVAAGVAYEQYF.

This clone was recorded at least ten times. The V and J genes are TRBV15 and TRBJ2-6; D possibly uses TRBD1 or TRBD2 (5 bases each). The CDR3 sequence is 15 residues long. Germline-derived CDR1 and CDR2 are LNHNV and YYDKDF (reference sequence). The V end was cut by 5 bases, the J end by 0 bases, with 8 bases between. The DNA of the CDR3 is TGTGCCACCAGCCTCGGGGCCTCTGGGGCCAACGTCCTGACTTTC. As protein: CATSLGASGANVLTF. Looking up the rest from reference TRBV15 and TRBJ2-6 gives the full variable domain: DAMVIQNPRYQVTQFGKPVTLSCSQTLNHNVMYWYQQKSSQAPKLLFHYYDKDFNNEADTPDNFQSRRPNTSFCFLDIRSPGLGDTAMYLCATSLGASGANVLTFGAGSRLTVL.

The chain combines TRBV27 with TRBJ2-7, with D uncertain. Between the trimmed V and J ends, which lost 5 bases and 4 bases, there was a span of 9 bases. CDR1 MNHEY and CDR2 SMNVEV come from the germline V gene (reference sequence). The CDR3 totals 12 residues. CDR3 amino acids: CASSPTIYEQYF. The CDR3 nucleotides read TGTGCCAGCAGTCCGACAATTTACGAGCAGTACTTC.

V gene TRBV7-9 combines with J gene TRBJ1-1; 7 positions agree with TRBD1. J was trimmed by 1 base and V by 0 bases; bases with no gene match: 2. CDR1 is SEHNR, CDR2 FQNEAQ, per germline (reference sequence). CDR3 length: 15 amino acids. CDR3 in DNA: TGTGCCAGCAGCTTAGCCCGGACAGGGAACACTGAAGCTTTCTTT. Its protein is CASSLARTGNTEAFF.